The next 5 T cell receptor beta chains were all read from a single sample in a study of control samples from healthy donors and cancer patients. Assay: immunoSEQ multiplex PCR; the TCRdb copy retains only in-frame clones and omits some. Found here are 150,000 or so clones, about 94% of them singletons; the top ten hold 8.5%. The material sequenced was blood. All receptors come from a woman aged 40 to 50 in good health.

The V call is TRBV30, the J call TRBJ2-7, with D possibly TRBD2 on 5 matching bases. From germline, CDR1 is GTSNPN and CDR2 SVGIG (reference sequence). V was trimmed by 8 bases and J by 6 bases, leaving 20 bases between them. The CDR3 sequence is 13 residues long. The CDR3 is CALKLDNLREQYF. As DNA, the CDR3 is TGTGCCCTCAAACTAGACAACCTACGCGAGCAGTACTTC.

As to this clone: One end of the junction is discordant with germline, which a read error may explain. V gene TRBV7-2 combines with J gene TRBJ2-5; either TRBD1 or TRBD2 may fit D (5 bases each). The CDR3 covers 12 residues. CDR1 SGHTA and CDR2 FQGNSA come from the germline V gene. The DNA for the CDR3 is TGTGCCAGCAGCCTCGGGACCCCCCCCTTGAACTTC. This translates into CASSLGTPPLNF.

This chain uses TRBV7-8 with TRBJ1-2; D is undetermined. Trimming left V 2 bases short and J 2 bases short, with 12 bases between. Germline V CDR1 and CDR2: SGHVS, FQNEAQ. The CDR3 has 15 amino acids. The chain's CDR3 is CASSLSPSANYGYTF. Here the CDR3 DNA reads TGTGCCAGCAGCTTATCGCCTAGTGCCAACTATGGCTACACCTTC.

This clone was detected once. This chain's CDR3 is CASSPVGVRQPQHF. For the CDR3, the DNA is TGTGCCAGCAGCCCGGTGGGGGTACGGCAGCCCCAGCATTTT. The chain combines TRBV7-2 with TRBJ1-5, with D tentatively TRBD1 (5 bases). The CDR3 length is 14 residues. Germline CDR1 SGHTA, CDR2 FQGNSA. V shed 5 bases and J shed 7 bases, with 15 bases lying between them.

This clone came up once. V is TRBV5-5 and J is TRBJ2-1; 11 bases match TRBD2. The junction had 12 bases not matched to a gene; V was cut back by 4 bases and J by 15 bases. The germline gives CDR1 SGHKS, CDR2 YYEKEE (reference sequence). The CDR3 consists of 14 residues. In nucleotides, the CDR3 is TGTGCCAGCAGCCCGGGACTAGCGGCCCCCCACGGGTTCTTC. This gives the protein CASSPGLAAPHGFF.